Listed below are T cell receptor beta chains from one sample, sequenced in a study of CD8 T cells in Susac syndrome. TCRdb ran MiXCR on the immunoSEQ multiplex PCR reads and lists one entry per CDR3 protein. This table holds 330,000 or so distinct CDR3 sequences, approximately 91% found once. Specimen: CD8+ T cells from PBMCs. The receptors derive from a human donor with multiple sclerosis. CDR3s include the opening cysteine and the closing phenylalanine or tryptophan. A D gene is named only where the DNA matches it firmly. Size values are once, few and many counts, or a class for expanded clones, and some rows have none.

V gene	D gene	J gene	clone size	CDR3 DNA	CDR3 protein
TRBV19	NA	TRBJ2-7	NA	TGTGCCAGTAGTATAGTTACAGGCAACGAGCAGTACTTC	CASSIVTGNEQYF
TRBV4-3	TRBD1	TRBJ1-5	NA	TGCGCCAGCAGCCAAGATCTCGGGACAGGGATAGGCAATCAGCCCCAGCATTTT	CASSQDLGTGIGNQPQHF
TRBV7-2	NA	TRBJ2-4	NA	TGTGCCAGCAGCCGGGTGGGGCAGGCCAAAAACATTCAGTACTTC	CASSRVGQAKNIQYF
TRBV4-1	NA	TRBJ2-1	NA	TGCGCCAGCAGCCAAGAGGACAGACCTGGGGGTGAGCAGTTCTTC	CASSQEDRPGGEQFF
TRBV29-1	NA	TRBJ1-1	NA	TGCAGCGTCCTCTACTTGAACACTGAAGCTTTCTTT	CSVLYLNTEAFF
TRBV2	NA	TRBJ1-1	NA	TGTGCCAGCAGTGAATTAATGCGTGCGGAAGCTTTCTTT	CASSELMRAEAFF
TRBV29-1	TRBD1	TRBJ1-1	once	TGCAGCGTTCTCGGACAGGTAGATGAAGCTTTCTTT	CSVLGQVDEAFF
TRBV12-3/TRBV12-4	TRBD2	TRBJ2-1	NA	TGTGCCAGCAGTTTTTCCGGGGGGTCCAATGAGCAGTTCTTC	CASSFSGGSNEQFF
TRBV30	TRBD1	TRBJ2-1	NA	TGTGCCTGGAGTGTAGGGACAGGGGATAAGAATGAGCAGTTCTTC	CAWSVGTGDKNEQFF
TRBV27	NA	TRBJ2-7	NA	TGTGCCAGCCAAATGGGTGGGAGTTACGAGCAGTACTTC	CASQMGGSYEQYF
TRBV20-1	TRBD1	TRBJ1-5	NA	TGCAGTGCTAGGACAGGGATGGAAAATCAGCCCCAGCATTTT	CSARTGMENQPQHF
TRBV2	NA	TRBJ1-2	NA	TGTGCCAGCAGCGGTCAGGGGAACTATGGCTACACCTTC	CASSGQGNYGYTF
TRBV19	NA	TRBJ1-1	NA	TGTGCCAGTAGCGGACACCTGAACACTGAAGCTTTCTTT	CASSGHLNTEAFF
TRBV5-1	NA	TRBJ2-7	NA	TGCGCCAGCAGCCCCGTAGACTCCTACGAGCAGTACTTC	CASSPVDSYEQYF
TRBV19	TRBD2	TRBJ2-1	NA	TGTGCCAGTAGTATCCATGAACTCCAAGCGGGAGCCGGCAATGAGCAGTTCTTC	CASSIHELQAGAGNEQFF
TRBV4-3	NA	TRBJ1-2	NA	TGCGCCAGCAGCCAAGTCGGGGTGCACTATGGCTACACCTTC	CASSQVGVHYGYTF
TRBV13	NA	TRBJ2-7	once	TGTGCCAGCAGCTTAGGACGAGAACTGGGCGAGCAGTACTTC	CASSLGRELGEQYF
TRBV20-1	TRBD1	TRBJ1-5	NA	TGCAGTGCTAGCCAGGAGACAGGGGGCAATCAGCCCCAGCATTTT	CSASQETGGNQPQHF
TRBV5-4	NA	TRBJ1-2	NA	TGTGCCAGCAGCTTGGATTCGGGACCAAACCCTAACTATGGCTACACCTTC	CASSLDSGPNPNYGYTF
TRBV15	NA	TRBJ2-7	NA	TGTGCCACCGTGGACGGGAACTCCTACGAGCAGTACTTC	CATVDGNSYEQYF
TRBV28	NA	TRBJ2-7	NA	TGTGCCAGCAGTGATCCGGGAGTTTACGAGCAGTACTTC	CASSDPGVYEQYF
TRBV13	TRBD1	TRBJ2-3	NA	TGTGCCAGCAGCTCCGACGGGACAGGCGCAGATACGCAGTATTTT	CASSSDGTGADTQYF
TRBV6-2/TRBV6-3	NA	TRBJ2-2	NA	TGTGCCAGCAGCCCTATGGGGGTTCTACTAGTCGGGGAGCTGTTTTTT	CASSPMGVLLVGELFF
TRBV20-1	NA	TRBJ2-7	NA	TGCAGTGCTCACCTCAGGCTACTGAGCTCCTACGAGCAGTACTTC	CSAHLRLLSSYEQYF
TRBV7-8	NA	TRBJ2-2	NA	TGTGCCAGCAGCCCGGCGGGGACTCCAATAAACACCGGGGAGCTGTTTTTT	CASSPAGTPINTGELFF
TRBV9	NA	TRBJ1-5	NA	TGTGCCAGCAGCCCATGGGGTAGCAATCAGCCCCAGCATTTT	CASSPWGSNQPQHF
TRBV12-3/TRBV12-4	NA	TRBJ2-1	NA	TGTGCCAGCAGCAGTACCGGGGGTTTAATCATCCGCTCCTACAATGAGCAGTTCTTC	CASSSTGGLIIRSYNEQFF
TRBV9	NA	TRBJ1-1	NA	TGTGCCAGCAGCGAGATGGCGGGCACTGAAGCTTTCTTT	CASSEMAGTEAFF
TRBV20-1	NA	TRBJ2-1	NA	TGCAGTGCTAGTCCTAACCCGGGCAATGAGCAGTTCTTC	CSASPNPGNEQFF
TRBV5-1	NA	TRBJ2-3	NA	TGCGCCAGCAGCTCCTATGGGGGCACGGACCGCACAGATACGCAGTATTTT	CASSSYGGTDRTDTQYF
TRBV7-7	NA	TRBJ2-5	once	TGTGCTAGCAGCTTAGACGTCGAGGGCGGCCCTGGGGAGACCCAGTACTTC	CASSLDVEGGPGETQYF
TRBV19	NA	TRBJ1-5	NA	TGTGCCAGTACCCAAGGGTCCCGCGGTAGCAATCAGCCCCAGCATTTT	CASTQGSRGSNQPQHF
TRBV30	NA	TRBJ1-3	NA	TGTGCCTGGAGCAGGGGAGACACCATATATTTT	CAWSRGDTIYF
TRBV29-1	NA	TRBJ2-7	NA	TGCAGCGTTGAGGTGTTAGGGCTAACTTACGAGCAGTACTTC	CSVEVLGLTYEQYF
TRBV12-3/TRBV12-4	NA	TRBJ1-5	once	TGTGCCAGCAGCGTCCCGGGAAGTCAGCCCCAGCATTTT	CASSVPGSQPQHF
TRBV9	NA	TRBJ2-1	NA	TGTGCCAGCAGCGCAACGCACAATGAGCAGTTCTTC	CASSATHNEQFF
TRBV4-3	NA	TRBJ1-2	NA	TGCGCCAGCAGCCAAACAGGATTGCAAAACTATGGCTACACCTTC	CASSQTGLQNYGYTF
TRBV20-1	NA	TRBJ2-7	NA	TGCAGTGCTAGCTCCGGGACAAACGATCCGTTCTACGAGCAGTACTTC	CSASSGTNDPFYEQYF
TRBV6-2/TRBV6-3	NA	TRBJ2-7	NA	TGTGCCAGCAACAACCAGGACACCTCCTACGAGCAGTACTTC	CASNNQDTSYEQYF
TRBV29-1	NA	TRBJ1-2	NA	TGCAGCGCTGGGGCAGGCAGGCTTATTGGCTACACCTTC	CSAGAGRLIGYTF
TRBV4-3	NA	TRBJ2-6	NA	TGCGCCAGCAGCCAAGAGGGAGGCAGATCTGGGGCCAACGTCCTGACTTTC	CASSQEGGRSGANVLTF
TRBV27	TRBD2	TRBJ2-7	once	TGTGCCAGCAGTTTAAACCTAGCGGGAAGTCTCGAGCAGTACTTC	CASSLNLAGSLEQYF
TRBV29-1	TRBD2	TRBJ2-2	NA	TGCAGCGTTGAACTTGCTTCGGGGGGCGGGGAGCTGTTTTTT	CSVELASGGGELFF
TRBV7-9	NA	TRBJ1-3	once	TGTGCCAGCAGCTTAGAGGTGATCTCTCCTGGAAACACCATATATTTT	CASSLEVISPGNTIYF
TRBV12-5	NA	TRBJ2-1	NA	TGTGCTAGTGCCGACAGGTACCCCTACAATGAGCAGTTCTTC	CASADRYPYNEQFF
TRBV29-1	NA	TRBJ1-5	NA	TGCAGCGTTGGTCCGGGGGCGGGTCAGCCCCAGCATTTT	CSVGPGAGQPQHF
TRBV15	TRBD2	TRBJ2-1	NA	TGTGCCACCAGCAACCGGGGGGGGTACAATGAGCAGTTCTTC	CATSNRGGYNEQFF
TRBV5-6	NA	TRBJ2-7	NA	TGTGCCAGCAACGGGCCCGGCGACGAGCAGTACTTC	CASNGPGDEQYF
TRBV6-1	NA	TRBJ2-2	NA	TGTGCCAGCAGCGCCTTAAGCACCGGGGAGCTGTTTTTT	CASSALSTGELFF
TRBV6-2/TRBV6-3	TRBD2	TRBJ2-1	NA	TGTGCCAGCAGATCAGGGACTAGCCCTACTCTTGAGCAGTTCTTC	CASRSGTSPTLEQFF
TRBV24-1	NA	TRBJ2-7	once	TGTGCCACCAGTGACCCTCGGACAACCTACGAGCAGTACTTC	CATSDPRTTYEQYF
TRBV9	TRBD1	TRBJ2-5	NA	TGTGCCAGCAGCCCTTGGGACAGGGAAGAGACCCAGTACTTC	CASSPWDREETQYF
TRBV2	TRBD1	TRBJ1-1	NA	TGTGCCAGCAGTGAGACGGCAGGGGGCCGGAACACTGAAGCTTTCTTT	CASSETAGGRNTEAFF
TRBV6-5	NA	TRBJ2-2	NA	TGTGCCAGCAGTTACGGGTCGACCACCGGGGAGCTGTTTTTT	CASSYGSTTGELFF
TRBV29-1	TRBD2	TRBJ2-2	NA	TGCAGCGTTGTAGGGCGGGAGCGAAGTGGGACCGGGGAGCTGTTTTTT	CSVVGRERSGTGELFF
TRBV9	NA	TRBJ2-3	NA	TGTGCCAGCACAAAGAGGGCGGAGGGCAACGCAGATACGCAGTATTTT	CASTKRAEGNADTQYF
TRBV9	NA	TRBJ2-1	NA	TGTGCCAGCAGCGTAGCCCCTAGTCACCCCTACAATGAGCAGTTCTTC	CASSVAPSHPYNEQFF
TRBV29-1	NA	TRBJ2-1	NA	TGCAGCGTTGAAGAGGCGCCAGGGTTGGGCTACAATGAGCAGTTCTTC	CSVEEAPGLGYNEQFF